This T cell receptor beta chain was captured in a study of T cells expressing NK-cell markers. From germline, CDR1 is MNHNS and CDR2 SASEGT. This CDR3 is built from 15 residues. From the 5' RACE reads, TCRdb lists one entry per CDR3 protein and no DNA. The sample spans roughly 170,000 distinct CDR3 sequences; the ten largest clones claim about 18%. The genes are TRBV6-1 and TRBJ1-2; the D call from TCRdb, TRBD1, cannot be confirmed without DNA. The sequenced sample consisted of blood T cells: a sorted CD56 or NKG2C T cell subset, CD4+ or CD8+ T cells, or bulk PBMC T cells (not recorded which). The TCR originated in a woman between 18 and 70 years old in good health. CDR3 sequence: CASRAQGRPNYGYTF.